This T cell receptor beta chain was identified during a study of CD8 T cells in ankylosing spondylitis. Overall study results and limits: A TCR beta motif of several highly homologous variants seemed to mark ankylosing spondylitis blood.

Quantitative 5'-RACE with molecular barcodes generated TCR beta libraries. TCRdb re-called the 5' RACE reads with MiXCR, one entry per CDR3 protein. The repertoire holds more than 300,000 distinct CDR3 sequences, with less than 10% as singletons. The CDR3 totals 16 residues. Per the germline V gene, CDR1 is SGHRS and CDR2 is YFSETQ. With 6 bases removed from V and 0 bases from J, the gap between germline ends came to 13 bases. With regard to this clonotype: The antigen is not known.

The source material was blood, either unsorted or a sorted T cell fraction (not recorded which). The V gene is TRBV5-1, the J gene TRBJ2-6; TRBD1 is a possible D gene (6 bases). The receptor's source is a male donor with ankylosing spondylitis. The CDR3 spells CASKSGATSGANVLTF. The CDR3 coding sequence is TGCGCCAGCAAATCAGGGGCGACCTCTGGGGCCAACGTCCTGACTTTC.